Presented here are 12 T cell receptor beta chains from one specimen sequenced in a study of cytomegalovirus exposure and HLA in healthy donors. Amplification used 60 Vbeta primers and 13 Jbeta primers. The method was immunoSEQ multiplex PCR; TCRdb's version includes in-frame clones alone and lacks a portion of them. The top ten clones hold 8.1% of a sample with 130,000 or so clones, around 83% of them seen once. Material for sequencing was PBMCs. Source of these receptors: a woman aged 45 to 65 in good health and CMV-seropositive.

This clone was detected once. The genes are TRBV5-5 and TRBJ1-1; D remains ambiguous. This CDR3 region has 14 residues. The V end was cut by 0 bases, the J end by 1 base, with 7 bases between. CDR1 is SGHKS, CDR2 YYEKEE, per germline (reference sequence). CDR3 protein: CASSLAYGNTEAFF. For the CDR3, the DNA is TGTGCCAGCAGCTTGGCGTACGGGAACACTGAAGCTTTCTTT.

The genes are TRBV29-1 and TRBJ2-1; the match to TRBD1 covers 9 bases. The CDR3 contains 13 residues. J was trimmed by 9 bases and V by 2 bases; bases with no gene match: 5. Germline V gene sequence: CDR1 SQVTM, CDR2 ANQGSEA. CDR3 sequence: CSVETGGSGEQFF. The CDR3 DNA reads as TGCAGCGTTGAAACAGGGGGCTCCGGTGAGCAGTTCTTC.

The V and J genes are TRBV19 and TRBJ1-2, with D tentatively TRBD1 (5 bases). This CDR3 spans 13 amino acids. Germline CDR1 LNHDA, CDR2 SQIVND (reference sequence). V was clipped by 6 bases and J by 4 bases, with 12 bases between them. The CDR3: CASRTDRLYGYTF. CDR3 nucleotide sequence: TGTGCCAGTAGAACCGACAGACTCTATGGCTACACCTTC.

The chain combines TRBV7-3 with TRBJ2-6; D might be TRBD2 (6 bases). Trimming took off 5 bases at V and 0 bases at J, with 20 bases between the two ends. CDR1 SGHTA and CDR2 FQGTGA come from the germline V gene. The CDR3 is 19 amino acids. Here the CDR3 DNA reads TGTGCCAGCAGCCCCCTAGGGGACTCGCGACACTCTGGGGCCAACGTCCTGACTTTC. Its translation: CASSPLGDSRHSGANVLTF.

This clone is a singleton in its sample. This chain links TRBV9 with TRBJ2-7, with 8 bases that match TRBD2. V dropped 6 bases and J dropped 6; count of bases not matched to a gene: 11. This CDR3 comprises 14 residues. The germline V gene encodes CDR1 SGDLS and CDR2 YYNGEE. The CDR3 DNA reads TGTGCCAGCAACCTGGGGGGACTAGAATCCGAGCAGTACTTC. Its protein product is CASNLGGLESEQYF.

This clone turned up a few times. The chain links TRBV15 to TRBJ2-4; D not certain. Trimming took off 3 bases at V and 1 base at J, with 13 bases between the two ends. Germline V CDR1 and CDR2: LNHNV, YYDKDF (reference sequence). The CDR3 loop spans 16 amino acids. For the CDR3, the DNA is TGTGCCACCAGCAGGCCCGGTGCAGGCGCCAAAAACATTCAGTACTTC. Residues: CATSRPGAGAKNIQYF.

This clone has a handful of counts. This chain links TRBV18 with TRBJ1-6; tentative D call: TRBD1 (6 bases). Deletions cut 3 bases from V and 7 bases from J, with 13 bases between. Per germline, CDR1 KGHSH and CDR2 LQKENI. The CDR3 extends over 15 amino acids. The CDR3: CASSPNTGTNSPLHF. The CDR3 region has the DNA TGTGCCAGCTCACCTAACACAGGGACGAATTCACCCCTCCACTTT.

The rearrangement uses TRBV2 and TRBJ1-4; D gene uncertain. Trimming pared 6 bases from V and 4 bases from J, leaving 6 bases between. The CDR3 totals 12 residues. Germline V lookup: CDR1 SNHLY, CDR2 FYNNEI. In DNA form, the CDR3 reads TGTGCCAGCAGCCGACTTAATGAAAAACTGTTTTTT. This sequence encodes CASSRLNEKLFF.

This clone is a singleton in its sample. The J gene is TRBJ2-1, the V gene TRBV19; D uncertain. V was cut by 6 bases and J by 9 bases, with 15 bases left in between. The length of the CDR3 is 13 residues. Germline lookup yields CDR1 LNHDA and CDR2 SQIVND (reference sequence). This CDR3 reads CASSHPPYGEQFF. CDR3 nucleotide sequence: TGTGCCAGTAGCCACCCCCCCTACGGTGAGCAGTTCTTC.

The gene calls are TRBV7-2 and TRBJ2-4; TRBD1 matches at 9 bases. J gave up 3 bases and V 1 base, and 1 base lay outside the gene matches. The CDR3 covers 15 residues. Per the germline V gene, CDR1 is SGHTA and CDR2 is FQGNSA. The CDR3 sequence: CASSLGTGVKNIQYF. In nucleotides, the CDR3 is TGTGCCAGCAGCTTAGGGACAGGGGTCAAAAACATTCAGTACTTC. The full variable domain, its missing parts supplied by reference TRBV7-2 and TRBJ2-4, is GAGVSQSPSNKVTEKGKDVELRCDPISGHTALYWYRQSLGQGLEFLIYFQGNSAPDKSGLPSDRFSAERTGGSVSTLTIQRTQQEDSAVYLCASSLGTGVKNIQYFGAGTRLSVL.

The sample holds one count of this clone. The CDR3 sequence: CASRVGQNTEAFF. CDR3 nucleotides: TGCGCCAGCAGGGTGGGACAGAACACTGAAGCTTTCTTT. The gene calls are TRBV10-1 and TRBJ1-1; maybe TRBD1 (6 bases). This CDR3 has 13 amino acids. Germline lookup yields CDR1 WNHNN and CDR2 SYGVQD (reference sequence). V lost 6 bases and J 1 base, leaving 9 bases between the germline ends.

The chain carries TRBV2 and TRBJ2-5; 7 bases align to TRBD1. CDR3 length equals 12 residues. V was pared by 5 bases and J by 3 bases, with 0 bases of the junction left unmatched. The germline V gene encodes CDR1 SNHLY and CDR2 FYNNEI. The CDR3 loop reads CASSQGEETQYF. For the CDR3, the DNA is TGTGCCAGCAGTCAGGGGGAAGAGACCCAGTACTTC.